The 18 T cell receptor beta chains below come from one sample, sequenced in a study of T cell changes during pregnancy in multiple sclerosis. Sequencing was performed with immunoSEQ multiplex PCR; in TCRdb, only in-frame clones are kept and a portion is missing. The table shows fewer than 75,000 clones, with more than 90% occurring only once. Sequenced material: peripheral blood, taken in the first trimester of pregnancy. These receptors were collected from a female donor with multiple sclerosis, enrolled in a pregnancy study.

V and J are TRBV7-2 and TRBJ2-7; 7 positions match TRBD1. Germline CDR1 is SGHTA and CDR2 is FQGNSA. With 1 base clipped from V and 2 bases from J, the junction kept 5 bases outside the gene matches. The CDR3 runs to 15 residues. CDR3 in DNA: TGTGCCAGCAGCTTAGAATGGCAGGGGGCCTACGAGCAGTACTTC. Its translation is CASSLEWQGAYEQYF.

The chain carries TRBV6-6 and TRBJ2-2; 7 positions match TRBD2. The germline V gene encodes CDR1 MNHNY and CDR2 SVGAGI (reference sequence). Trimming at V came to 5 bases and at J to 5 bases, leaving 8 bases not matched to a gene. The length of the CDR3 is 15 residues. The CDR3 protein is CASSTGLEWTGELFF. CDR3 nucleotide sequence: TGTGCCAGCAGTACAGGACTAGAATGGACCGGGGAGCTGTTTTTT.

This sequence joins TRBV29-1 and TRBJ1-2; 7 bases line up with TRBD1. The V and J ends lost 3 bases and 5 bases, in that order; junction bases with no gene match: 3. Looked up from germline, CDR1 is SQVTM and CDR2 is ANQGSEA. This CDR3 spans 12 amino acids. DNA of the CDR3: TGCAGCGTTGAGGACAGGACTTATGGCTACACCTTC. This encodes CSVEDRTYGYTF.

The gene calls are TRBV2 and TRBJ2-2, with a tentative D call TRBD1 (5 bases). Trimming shortened V by 2 bases and J by 5 bases, and 15 bases separated the two germline ends. CDR3 length: 16 amino acids. CDR1 is SNHLY, CDR2 FYNNEI, per germline. This CDR3 reads CASSERVGARTGELFF. For the CDR3, the DNA is TGTGCCAGCAGTGAAAGAGTAGGGGCGCGGACCGGGGAGCTGTTTTTT. The full variable domain, rest sourced from reference TRBV2 and TRBJ2-2, is EPEVTQTPSHQVTQMGQEVILRCVPISNHLYFYWYRQILGQKVEFLVSFYNNEISEKSEIFDDQFSVERPDGSNFTLKIRSTKLEDSAMYFCASSERVGARTGELFFGEGSRLTVL.

This clone appeared once. The chain carries TRBV2 and TRBJ1-1; D may be TRBD1 (6 bases). V lost 6 bases, J lost 3 bases, and 14 bases lay in between. From germline, CDR1 is SNHLY and CDR2 FYNNEI. The CDR3 runs 14 residues. The DNA of the CDR3 is TGTGCCAGCAGGAGACAGGTTAGGGACACTGAAGCTTTCTTT. Amino acids: CASRRQVRDTEAFF.

This clone was seen more than once but under ten times. The genes are TRBV6-1 and TRBJ2-5; TRBD2 aligns across 10 bases. J lost 5 bases, V lost 6 bases, and 9 bases had no gene match. The CDR3 loop spans 15 amino acids. The germline V gene has CDR1 MNHNS and CDR2 SASEGT. CDR3 protein: CASSASSGRRETQYF. CDR3 sequence (DNA): TGTGCCAGCAGCGCCTCTAGCGGGAGACGGGAGACCCAGTACTTC.

This clone is a singleton in its sample. The chain employs TRBV19 and TRBJ1-5, with TRBD1 matching over 9 bases. Trimming removed 6 bases from V and 7 bases from J; junction bases left unmatched: 4. Germline CDR1 reads LNHDA; CDR2 reads SQIVND (reference sequence). This CDR3 has 13 residues. CDR3 nucleotide sequence: TGTGCCAGTAGACAGGGGGCTCGGCAGCCCCAGCATTTT. Translated: CASRQGARQPQHF.

The rearrangement uses TRBV5-1 and TRBJ2-2; D may be TRBD1 (6 bases). V gave up 0 bases and J gave up 2 bases, with 8 bases separating them. Germline-derived CDR1 and CDR2 are SGHRS and YFSETQ. The CDR3 is 15 residues long. The CDR3 nucleotides read TGCGCCAGCAGCTTGGGGGACATTAACACCGGGGAGCTGTTTTTT. As protein: CASSLGDINTGELFF.

This sequence joins TRBV19 and TRBJ1-1; 9 bases line up with TRBD1. After removal of 5 bases from V and 7 bases from J, the junction contained 5 bases not matched to a gene. This CDR3 comprises 13 residues. Germline V gene lookup returns CDR1 LNHDA and CDR2 SQIVND (reference sequence). The DNA for the CDR3 is TGTGCCAGTAGTTTGGACAGGGGCGGTGAAGCTTTCTTT. Encoded protein: CASSLDRGGEAFF.

This clone was counted a few times. The chain has TRBV7-9 and TRBJ2-1, with a possible D match to TRBD2 (5 bases). V lost 5 bases to trimming and J lost 0 bases, with 17 bases between them. The CDR3 has 17 amino acids. The V gene's germline CDR1 is SEHNR and CDR2 FQNEAQ (reference sequence). CDR3 nucleotides: TGTGCCAGCAGCCTGCCATTGGACTCAAGCTCCTACAATGAGCAGTTCTTC. Its translation is CASSLPLDSSSYNEQFF.

CDR3 loop: CASRSIGELFF. The CDR3, as DNA: TGTGCCAGCAGGTCAATCGGGGAGCTGTTTTTT. The rearrangement uses TRBV28 and TRBJ2-2; D call uncertain. Germline V gives CDR1 MDHEN, CDR2 SYDVKM. The V gene lost 6 bases and the J gene lost 7 bases, with 6 bases spanning the gap. The CDR3 extends over 11 amino acids. Full variable domain (rest looked up from reference TRBV28 and TRBJ2-2): DVKVTQSSRYLVKRTGEKVFLECVQDMDHENMFWYRQDPGLGLRLIYFSYDVKMKEKGDIPEGYSVSREKKERFSLILESASTNQTSMYLCASRSIGELFFGEGSRLTVL.

The chain has TRBV15 and TRBJ1-1; TRBD1 matches at 10 bases. Germline V gene data show CDR1 as LNHNV and CDR2 as YYDKDF (reference sequence). The CDR3 sequence is 14 residues long. The junction had 1 base not matched to a gene; V was cut back by 5 bases and J by 1 base. Here the CDR3 DNA reads TGTGCCACCAGCTGGACAGGGGGGAACACTGAAGCTTTCTTT. Encoded protein: CATSWTGGNTEAFF.

The V call is TRBV7-9, the J call TRBJ1-2; 8 bases are a match to TRBD1. The trim removed 3 bases at V and 7 bases at J, leaving 7 bases unmatched. CDR1 and CDR2 from the germline V gene are SEHNR and FQNEAQ (reference sequence). This CDR3 is built from 14 residues. The CDR3 DNA reads TGTGCCAGCAGCTTCCGGACAGGGCCCGGTGGCTACACCTTC. This sequence encodes CASSFRTGPGGYTF.

The rearrangement joins TRBV2 to TRBJ2-7; 7 nucleotides align to TRBD2. Per the germline V gene, CDR1 is SNHLY and CDR2 is FYNNEI. The CDR3 runs to 12 residues. Trimming at V came to 5 bases and at J to 9 bases, leaving 7 bases not matched to a gene. CDR3 DNA: TGTGCCAGCAGTCCCCGCGGGGAGGGGCAGTACTTC. Translated, it gives CASSPRGEGQYF. Combining the CDR3 with reference TRBV2 and TRBJ2-7 gives the whole variable domain EPEVTQTPSHQVTQMGQEVILRCVPISNHLYFYWYRQILGQKVEFLVSFYNNEISEKSEIFDDQFSVERPDGSNFTLKIRSTKLEDSAMYFCASSPRGEGQYFGPGTRLTVT.

The genes are TRBV4-1 and TRBJ1-4; D remains ambiguous. Trimming removed 1 base at V and 3 bases at J, with 6 bases between. The CDR3 totals 14 residues. CDR1 MGHRA and CDR2 YSYEKL come from the germline V gene. The CDR3 loop is CASSQVTANEKLFF. Written as DNA, the CDR3 is TGCGCCAGCAGCCAAGTCACGGCTAATGAAAAACTGTTTTTT.

This chain uses TRBV27 with TRBJ2-7, with 11 bases fitting TRBD2. Germline V gives CDR1 MNHEY, CDR2 SMNVEV (reference sequence). The CDR3 is 14 residues long. The V and J ends lost 2 bases and 7 bases, in that order; junction bases with no gene match: 4. DNA for the CDR3: TGTGCCAGCAGTTTAATAGCGGGAGGGCATGAGCAGTACTTC. Translating gives CASSLIAGGHEQYF.

This clone appeared a single time. The chain combines TRBV19 with TRBJ1-5; D unresolved. Trimming pared 3 bases from V and 6 bases from J, leaving 18 bases between. The V gene's germline CDR1 is LNHDA and CDR2 SQIVND (reference sequence). The CDR3 is made up of 16 amino acids. CDR3 residues: CASSIPLTVSAQPQHF. CDR3 in DNA: TGTGCCAGTAGTATCCCCCTTACAGTATCGGCTCAGCCCCAGCATTTT.

This clone showed up just once. The chain joins TRBV5-4 to TRBJ2-5; D gene unclear. The V end lost 2 bases, the J end lost 3 bases, and 11 bases lay between the germline ends. This CDR3 comprises 14 residues. Germline assignment: CDR1 SGHNT and CDR2 YYREEE (reference sequence). The CDR3 coding sequence is TGTGCCAGCAGCTTTCCTTCACGGGAAGAGACCCAGTACTTC. This gives the protein CASSFPSREETQYF.